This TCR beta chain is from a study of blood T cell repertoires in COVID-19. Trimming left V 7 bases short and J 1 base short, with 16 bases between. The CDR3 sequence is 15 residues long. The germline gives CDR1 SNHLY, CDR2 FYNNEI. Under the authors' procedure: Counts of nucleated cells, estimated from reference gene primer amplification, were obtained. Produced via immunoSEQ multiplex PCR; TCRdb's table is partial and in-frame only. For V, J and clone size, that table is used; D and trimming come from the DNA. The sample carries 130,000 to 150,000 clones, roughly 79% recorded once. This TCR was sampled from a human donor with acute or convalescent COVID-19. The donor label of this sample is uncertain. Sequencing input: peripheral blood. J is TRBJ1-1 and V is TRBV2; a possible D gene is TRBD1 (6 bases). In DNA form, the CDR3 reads TGTGCCAGCACTAAAACAGGGAACGGGAACACTGAAGCTTTCTTT. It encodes CASTKTGNGNTEAFF.